This T cell receptor (beta chain) was sequenced for a study of cytomegalovirus exposure and HLA in healthy donors. The germline V gene has CDR1 SGHNT and CDR2 YYREEE (reference sequence). V lost 0 bases, J lost 5 bases, and 6 bases stayed unmatched. The CDR3 loop spans 15 amino acids. To note about this clone: Antigen: not known.

Regarding the study as a whole: A highly shared variant cluster was judged a likely technical artifact.

PCR used 60 Vbeta primers and 13 Jbeta primers. The repertoire was sequenced with immunoSEQ multiplex PCR; TCRdb's copy has only in-frame clones and lacks some. The sample includes roughly 100,000 clones, under 85% seen only once; the top ten take 1.3%. This receptor was taken from a man aged 40-49 years in good health and CMV-seronegative. The specimen was PBMCs. The chain uses TRBV5-4 and TRBJ2-5; the match to TRBD1 covers 8 bases. This CDR3 is CASSLVSGGEETQYF. The CDR3 DNA is TGTGCCAGCAGCTTGGTTTCAGGGGGCGAGGAGACCCAGTACTTC.